This passage covers 28 T cell receptor beta chains from one sample sequenced in a study of CD8+ T cells in alopecia areata. Treatment given: oral pan-JAK inhibitor, 5-10 mg twice daily. Extracted RNA was reverse transcribed into cDNA, the sequencing template. Sequencing was performed with immunoSEQ multiplex PCR; in TCRdb, only in-frame clones are kept and a portion is missing. Of about 200,000 clones listed, approximately 38% are singletons. The input for sequencing was CD4+ T cells sorted from blood, taken between weeks 30 and 35, from a patient treated with tofacitinib. The origin of the receptors is a human donor with alopecia areata.

This clone showed up just a few times. The gene calls are TRBV30 and TRBJ2-7; D is uncertain. The CDR3 extends over 14 amino acids. Germline V lookup: CDR1 GTSNPN, CDR2 SVGIG (reference sequence). V lost 0 bases, J lost 2 bases, and 11 bases lay in between. The CDR3 sequence is CAWSVGPLTYEQYF. DNA for the CDR3: TGTGCCTGGAGTGTAGGGCCCCTGACCTACGAGCAGTACTTC.

The chain combines TRBV29-1 with TRBJ2-1; 8 nucleotides match TRBD1. The CDR3 contains 14 residues. The ends lost 2 bases at V and 4 bases at J; junction bases unmatched: 4. Looked up from germline, CDR1 is SQVTM and CDR2 is ANQGSEA. The CDR3 region has the DNA TGCAGCGTTGAACCGCAGGGGGCTTACAATGAGCAGTTCTTC. It is translated as CSVEPQGAYNEQFF.

This clone appeared a few times. This chain joins TRBV30 and TRBJ2-7, with 7 bases fitting TRBD2. The germline V gene encodes CDR1 GTSNPN and CDR2 SVGIG (reference sequence). The CDR3 runs 13 residues. V trimming: 8 bases; J trimming: 3 bases; junction bases outside the gene matches: 10. CDR3 amino acids: CAGDRTSLYEQYF. The CDR3 region has the DNA TGTGCCGGAGATAGGACTAGTCTCTACGAGCAGTACTTC.

The CDR3, as DNA: TGCGCCAGCAGCCAAGATACTAGCAGCTCCTACAATGAGCAGTTCTTC. Encoded protein: CASSQDTSSSYNEQFF. The chain combines TRBV4-1 with TRBJ2-1, with D possibly being TRBD2 (6 bases). V lost 0 bases, J lost 0 bases, and 9 bases lay in between. Germline V lookup: CDR1 MGHRA, CDR2 YSYEKL. The CDR3 sequence is 16 residues long.

The chain joins TRBV30 to TRBJ1-4; D is unclear. The V gene lost 2 bases and the J gene lost 8 bases, with 15 bases spanning the gap. Per the germline V gene, CDR1 is GTSNPN and CDR2 is SVGIG (reference sequence). This CDR3 comprises 14 residues. For the CDR3, the DNA is TGTGCCTGGAGTACCCAAACGGTAGGAGAAAAACTGTTTTTT. Translating gives CAWSTQTVGEKLFF.

This chain connects TRBV11-2 to TRBJ2-3; 14 bases match TRBD2. The CDR3 contains 16 residues. Germline CDR1 and CDR2: SGHAT and FQNNGV. With V trimmed by 5 bases and J by 4 bases, 5 bases remained unmatched. CDR3 residues: CASSLGTSGSADTQYF. In DNA, the CDR3 is TGTGCCAGCAGCCTCGGGACTAGCGGGAGCGCAGATACGCAGTATTTT.

This clone was picked up a small number of times. The chain has TRBV10-3 and TRBJ2-7; D gene ambiguous. Per germline, CDR1 ENHRY and CDR2 SYGVKD. The CDR3 extends over 13 amino acids. V lost 10 bases and J lost 3, with 16 bases in between. Here the CDR3 reads CATHSRLDYEQYF. DNA for the CDR3: TGTGCCACCCATAGCCGGCTGGACTACGAGCAGTACTTC.

This clone appeared a few times. The chain couples TRBV27 to TRBJ1-2, with a weak D call TRBD1 (6 bases). This CDR3 contains 14 residues. V dropped 8 bases and J dropped 2 bases, with 15 bases sitting between them. CDR1 MNHEY and CDR2 SMNVEV come from the germline V gene (reference sequence). CDR3 DNA sequence: TGTGCCAGCCTGGGGGGCGGCAGAAACTATGGCTACACCTTC. Protein sequence: CASLGGGRNYGYTF.

The V and J genes are TRBV7-9 and TRBJ2-2; no reliable D call. The CDR3 covers 15 residues. Germline V gene data show CDR1 as SEHNR and CDR2 as FQNEAQ (reference sequence). Trimming took off 5 bases at V and 0 bases at J, with 10 bases between the two ends. The CDR3 DNA sequence: TGTGCCAGCAGCCCGAGTGAGACGAACACCGGGGAGCTGTTTTTT. It translates to CASSPSETNTGELFF.

This clone was found a few times. This chain connects TRBV5-4 to TRBJ2-1; 8 bases are a match to TRBD2. V shed 4 bases and J 7 bases; nucleotides not matched to a gene: 10. CDR3 length equals 15 residues. CDR1 SGHNT and CDR2 YYREEE come from the germline V gene (reference sequence). CDR3 nucleotides: TGTGCCAGCAGCGGACGGGGCGGGAGGATAAATGAGCAGTTCTTC. This translates into CASSGRGGRINEQFF.

The V gene is TRBV5-6, the J gene TRBJ1-1; 11 positions agree with TRBD1. V lost 7 bases and J lost 5; bases outside the gene matches: 10. Germline V gene sequence: CDR1 SGHDT, CDR2 YYEEEE. The length of the CDR3 is 15 residues. Written as DNA, the CDR3 is TGTGCCAGCCATCGACCCGGGACAGGGGGTACTGAAGCTTTCTTT. Translating gives CASHRPGTGGTEAFF.

The chain links TRBV7-8 to TRBJ2-3; no reliable D call. The CDR3 has 16 residues. Germline assignment: CDR1 SGHVS and CDR2 FQNEAQ. The germline V and J ends were trimmed by 0 bases and 2 bases, with 12 bases remaining between them. The CDR3 is CASSLATVKDTDTQYF. Here the CDR3 DNA reads TGTGCCAGCAGCTTAGCCACGGTAAAAGACACAGATACGCAGTATTTT. Full variable domain (remainder filled in from reference TRBV7-8 and TRBJ2-3): GAGVSQSPRYKVAKRGQDVALRCDPISGHVSLFWYQQALGQGPEFLTYFQNEAQLDKSGLPSDRFFAERPEGSVSTLKIQRTQQEDSAVYLCASSLATVKDTDTQYFGPGTRLTVL.

The rearrangement links TRBV5-1 to TRBJ1-2, with 7 bases fitting TRBD1. Germline V lookup: CDR1 SGHRS, CDR2 YFSETQ. V shed 0 bases, J shed 4 bases, and the junction held 3 bases outside the gene matches. The CDR3 is made up of 14 amino acids. The CDR3 DNA reads as TGCGCCAGCAGCTTGGGACAGGGAGGCTATGGCTACACCTTC. This encodes CASSLGQGGYGYTF.

The chain employs TRBV29-1 and TRBJ2-3, with 8 bases lining up with TRBD1. V lost 6 bases to trimming and J lost 2 bases; unmatched junction nucleotides: 10. The length of the CDR3 is 15 residues. The germline CDR1 and CDR2 sequences are SQVTM and ANQGSEA. The CDR3 reads CSVVPGQVLTDTQYF. For the CDR3, the DNA is TGCAGCGTCGTTCCGGGACAGGTCCTCACAGATACGCAGTATTTT.

There are a few counts of this clone. This chain uses TRBV30 with TRBJ1-2; D is ambiguous. V lost 1 base, J lost 4 bases, and 13 bases lay in between. The CDR3 is 14 amino acids. CDR1 is GTSNPN and CDR2 is SVGIG in the germline V gene (reference sequence). In DNA, the CDR3 is TGTGCCTGGAGTGCTCCGGGGAACCCCTATGGCTACACCTTC. Its protein product is CAWSAPGNPYGYTF.

The gene calls are TRBV15 and TRBJ2-7; TRBD1 matches 8 bases. CDR1 and CDR2 (germline): LNHNV, YYDKDF (reference sequence). There are 15 residues in the CDR3. With V trimmed by 0 bases and J by 3 bases, 4 bases remained unmatched. The CDR3 DNA is TGTGCCACCAGCAGAGATCGGGGGACAGGCTACGAGCAGTACTTC. Translating gives CATSRDRGTGYEQYF. Supplemented by reference TRBV15 and TRBJ2-7, the full variable domain reads DAMVIQNPRYQVTQFGKPVTLSCSQTLNHNVMYWYQQKSSQAPKLLFHYYDKDFNNEADTPDNFQSRRPNTSFCFLDIRSPGLGDTAMYLCATSRDRGTGYEQYFGPGTRLTVT.

This clone was observed a few times. The chain uses TRBV30 and TRBJ2-5; 7 bases are a match to TRBD1. J gave up 1 base and V 8 bases, and 10 bases lay outside the gene matches. Germline V gives CDR1 GTSNPN, CDR2 SVGIG (reference sequence). This CDR3 contains 14 residues. The CDR3 region has the DNA TGTGCCCTTTCCCTAAAGGGGGCCCAAGAGACCCAGTACTTC. Its protein is CALSLKGAQETQYF. The full variable domain, rest sourced from reference TRBV30 and TRBJ2-5, is SQTIHQWPATLVQPVGSPLSLECTVEGTSNPNLYWYRQAAGRGLQLLFYSVGIGQISSEVPQNLSASRPQDRQFILSSKKLLLSDSGFYLCALSLKGAQETQYFGPGTRLLVL.

The CDR3 loop reads CASSLSSGRSNYGYTF. The CDR3 DNA is TGCGCCAGCAGCTTAAGTTCGGGCAGGAGTAACTATGGCTACACCTTC. The rearrangement uses TRBV5-1 and TRBJ1-2; no reliable D call. The CDR3 is made up of 16 amino acids. V lost 2 bases, J lost 1 base, and 15 bases lay in between. Germline V gives CDR1 SGHRS, CDR2 YFSETQ.

This chain links TRBV6-5 with TRBJ2-7; 8 bases agree with TRBD1. Germline loops: CDR1 MNHEY, CDR2 SVGAGI. J lost 3 bases, V lost 4 bases, and 5 bases had no gene match. This CDR3 has 14 residues. The CDR3 sequence is CASSSGQGRYEQYF. CDR3 nucleotides: TGTGCCAGCAGTTCCGGACAGGGACGCTACGAGCAGTACTTC.

A few counts support this clone. The rearrangement links TRBV7-3 to TRBJ2-1; D might be TRBD1 or TRBD2, each matching 6 bases. Trimming shortened V by 2 bases and J by 10 bases, and 12 bases separated the two germline ends. The CDR3 extends over 13 amino acids. Germline CDR1 SGHTA, CDR2 FQGTGA. CDR3 sequence (DNA): TGTGCCAGCAGCTTATACGGGGGCGGCGAGCAGTTCTTC. This gives the protein CASSLYGGGEQFF.

The chain carries TRBV6-1 and TRBJ1-2; TRBD1 matches 7 bases. V dropped 4 bases and J dropped 6; count of bases not matched to a gene: 8. The CDR3 consists of 14 residues. Germline assignment: CDR1 MNHNS and CDR2 SASEGT. CDR3 DNA sequence: TGTGCCAGCAGTGTGAACAGGGGAATAAATGGCTACACCTTC. This translates into CASSVNRGINGYTF.

J is TRBJ2-7 and V is TRBV7-8; no reliable D call. Per germline, CDR1 SGHVS and CDR2 FQNEAQ. The CDR3 is 13 residues long. V was shortened by 6 bases and J by 2 bases, with 11 bases between the two germline ends. The CDR3 region has the DNA TGTGCCAGCAGTTCCTGGCCTGCCTACGAGCAGTACTTC. This sequence encodes CASSSWPAYEQYF.

The chain couples TRBV30 to TRBJ1-4; D may be TRBD1 (5 bases). V lost 2 bases and J lost 10, with 23 bases in between. CDR3 length: 16 residues. Germline values: CDR1 GTSNPN, CDR2 SVGIG (reference sequence). CDR3 protein: CAWSTRGTGNEGKLFF. DNA of the CDR3: TGTGCCTGGAGTACTCGAGGGACGGGTAATGAGGGAAAACTGTTTTTT.

This clone has only a few counts. The V call is TRBV19, the J call TRBJ1-1, with TRBD1 identical over 9 bases. V trimming: 7 bases; J trimming: 1 base; junction bases outside the gene matches: 7. CDR1 is LNHDA and CDR2 is SQIVND in the germline V gene (reference sequence). The CDR3 totals 15 residues. The CDR3 bases are TGTGCCAGTACCATTAGGGACAGGGCGAACACTGAAGCTTTCTTT. Protein sequence: CASTIRDRANTEAFF. The full variable domain, completed using reference TRBV19 and TRBJ1-1, is DGGITQSPKYLFRKEGQNVTLSCEQNLNHDAMYWYRQDPGQGLRLIYYSQIVNDFQKGDIAEGYSVSREKKESFPLTVTSAQKNPTAFYLCASTIRDRANTEAFFGQGTRLTVV.

The J gene is TRBJ1-2, the V gene TRBV6-5; D unresolved. Germline CDR1 MNHEY, CDR2 SVGAGI. CDR3 size: 14 residues. V lost 2 bases to trimming and J lost 8 bases, with 15 bases between them. CDR3 loop: CASSYPGLLGGYTF. The CDR3 region has the DNA TGTGCCAGCAGTTACCCGGGTCTCTTAGGAGGCTACACCTTC.

The J gene is TRBJ1-6, the V gene TRBV7-8; D gene unclear. V lost 2 bases, J lost 8 bases, and 10 bases lay in between. The CDR3 extends over 14 amino acids. CDR1 is SGHVS and CDR2 is FQNEAQ in the germline V gene. Here the CDR3 DNA reads TGTGCCAGCAGCTTATTAGATCAGGATTCACCCCTCCACTTT. Its protein is CASSLLDQDSPLHF.

The CDR3 reads CASSIPGVGTEAFF. The CDR3, as DNA: TGTGCCAGCAGCATCCCCGGGGTAGGGACTGAAGCTTTCTTT. The rearrangement uses TRBV7-3 and TRBJ1-1; D ambiguous. This CDR3 spans 14 amino acids. V was cut by 5 bases and J by 5 bases, with 15 bases left in between. Germline CDR1 is SGHTA and CDR2 is FQGTGA.

V gene TRBV27 combines with J gene TRBJ2-6; the D is unclear. The V gene's germline CDR1 is MNHEY and CDR2 SMNVEV (reference sequence). The CDR3 runs 17 residues. The V end lost 2 bases, the J end lost 0 bases, and 11 bases lay between the germline ends. The CDR3 DNA reads TGTGCCAGCAGTTTAACTGGCAGCCACTCTGGGGCCAACGTCCTGACTTTC. It specifies CASSLTGSHSGANVLTF.